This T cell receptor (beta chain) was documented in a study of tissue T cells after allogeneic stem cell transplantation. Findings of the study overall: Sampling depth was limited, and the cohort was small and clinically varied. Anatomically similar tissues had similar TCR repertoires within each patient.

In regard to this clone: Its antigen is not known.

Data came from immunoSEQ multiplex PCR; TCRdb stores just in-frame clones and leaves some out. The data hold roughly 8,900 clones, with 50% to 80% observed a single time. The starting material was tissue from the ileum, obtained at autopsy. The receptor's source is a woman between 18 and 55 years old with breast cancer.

The CDR3 bases are TGTGCCAGCAGCTATGCCCCCCCCGGGACAGAAGAGACCCAGTACTTC. Its translation: CASSYAPPGTEETQYF. The chain is built from TRBV7-2 and TRBJ2-5, with 7 positions matching TRBD1. J gave up 3 bases and V 4 bases, and 11 bases lay outside the gene matches. CDR3 length equals 16 residues. Looked up from germline, CDR1 is SGHTA and CDR2 is FQGNSA. The full variable domain, rest sourced from reference TRBV7-2 and TRBJ2-5, is GAGVSQSPSNKVTEKGKDVELRCDPISGHTALYWYRQSLGQGLEFLIYFQGNSAPDKSGLPSDRFSAERTGGSVSTLTIQRTQQEDSAVYLCASSYAPPGTEETQYFGPGTRLLVL.